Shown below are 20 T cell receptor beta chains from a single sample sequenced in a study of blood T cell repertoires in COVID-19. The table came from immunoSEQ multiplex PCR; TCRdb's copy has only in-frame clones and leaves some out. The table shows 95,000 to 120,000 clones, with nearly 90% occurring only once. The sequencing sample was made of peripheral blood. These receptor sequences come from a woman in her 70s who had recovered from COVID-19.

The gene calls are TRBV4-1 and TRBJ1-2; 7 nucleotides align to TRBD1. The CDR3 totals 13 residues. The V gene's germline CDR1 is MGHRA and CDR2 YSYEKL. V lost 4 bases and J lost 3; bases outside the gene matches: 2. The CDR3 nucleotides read TGCGCCAGCAGCCCTCAGGGGGACTATGGCTACACCTTC. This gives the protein CASSPQGDYGYTF.

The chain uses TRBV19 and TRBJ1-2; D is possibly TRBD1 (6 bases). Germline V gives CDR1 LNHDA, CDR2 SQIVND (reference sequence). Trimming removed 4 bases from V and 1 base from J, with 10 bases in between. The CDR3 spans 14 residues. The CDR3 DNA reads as TGTGCCAGTAGTAGGGACACCGATAACTATGGCTACACCTTC. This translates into CASSRDTDNYGYTF.

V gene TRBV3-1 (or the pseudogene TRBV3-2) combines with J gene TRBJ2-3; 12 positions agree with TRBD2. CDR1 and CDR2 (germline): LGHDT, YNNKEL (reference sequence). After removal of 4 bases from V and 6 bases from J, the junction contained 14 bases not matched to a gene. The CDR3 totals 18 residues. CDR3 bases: TGTGCCAGCAGCCCATCCCCCCTAGCGGGAGGGTCTACTGATACGCAGTATTTT. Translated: CASSPSPLAGGSTDTQYF.

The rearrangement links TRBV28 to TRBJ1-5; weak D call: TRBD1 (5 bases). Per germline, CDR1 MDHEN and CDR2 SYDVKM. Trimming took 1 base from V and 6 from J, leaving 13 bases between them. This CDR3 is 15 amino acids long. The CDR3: CASSLFGRAGQPQHF. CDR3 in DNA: TGTGCCAGCAGTTTATTCGGCAGGGCCGGTCAGCCCCAGCATTTT. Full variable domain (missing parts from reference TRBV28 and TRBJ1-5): DVKVTQSSRYLVKRTGEKVFLECVQDMDHENMFWYRQDPGLGLRLIYFSYDVKMKEKGDIPEGYSVSREKKERFSLILESASTNQTSMYLCASSLFGRAGQPQHFGDGTRLSIL.

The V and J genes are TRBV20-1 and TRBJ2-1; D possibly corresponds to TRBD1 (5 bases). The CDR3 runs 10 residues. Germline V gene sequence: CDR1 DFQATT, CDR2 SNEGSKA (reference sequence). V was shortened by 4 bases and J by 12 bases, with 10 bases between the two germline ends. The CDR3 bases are TGCAGTGCTACCAACCAGGGGCAGTTCTTC. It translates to CSATNQGQFF.

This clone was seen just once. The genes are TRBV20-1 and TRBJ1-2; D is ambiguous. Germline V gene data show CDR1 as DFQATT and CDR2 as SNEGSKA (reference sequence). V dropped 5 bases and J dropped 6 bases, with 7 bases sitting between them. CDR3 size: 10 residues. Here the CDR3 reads CSAREDGYTF. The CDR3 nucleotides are TGCAGTGCTCGCGAGGATGGCTACACCTTC.

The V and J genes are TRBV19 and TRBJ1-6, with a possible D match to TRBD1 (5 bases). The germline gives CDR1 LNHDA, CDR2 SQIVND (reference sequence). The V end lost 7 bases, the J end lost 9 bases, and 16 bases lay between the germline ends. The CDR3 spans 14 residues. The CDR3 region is CASTIGGMGSPLHF. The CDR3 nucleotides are TGTGCCAGTACCATCGGGGGTATGGGTTCACCCCTCCACTTT. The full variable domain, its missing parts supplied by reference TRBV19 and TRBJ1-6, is DGGITQSPKYLFRKEGQNVTLSCEQNLNHDAMYWYRQDPGQGLRLIYYSQIVNDFQKGDIAEGYSVSREKKESFPLTVTSAQKNPTAFYLCASTIGGMGSPLHFGNGTRLTVT.

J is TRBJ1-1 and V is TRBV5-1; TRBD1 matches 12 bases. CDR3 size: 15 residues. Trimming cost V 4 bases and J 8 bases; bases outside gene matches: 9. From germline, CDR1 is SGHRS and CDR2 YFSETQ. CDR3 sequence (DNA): TGCGCCAGCAGCCCGGGACAGGGGGCGCAGGAGGAAGCTTTCTTT. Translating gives CASSPGQGAQEEAFF.

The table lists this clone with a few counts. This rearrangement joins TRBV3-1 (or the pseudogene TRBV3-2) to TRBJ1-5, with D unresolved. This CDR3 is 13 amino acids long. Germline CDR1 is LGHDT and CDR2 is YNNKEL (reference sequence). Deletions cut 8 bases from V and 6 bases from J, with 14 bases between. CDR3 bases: TGTGCCAGCGGTAGTAGAGGAGGTCAGCCCCAGCATTTT. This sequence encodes CASGSRGGQPQHF.

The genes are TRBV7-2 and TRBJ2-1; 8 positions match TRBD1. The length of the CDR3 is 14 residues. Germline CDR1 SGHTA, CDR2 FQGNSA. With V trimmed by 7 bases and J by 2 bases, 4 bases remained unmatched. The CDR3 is CASTRTGTYNEQFF. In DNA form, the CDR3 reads TGTGCCAGCACCCGGACAGGGACCTACAATGAGCAGTTCTTC.

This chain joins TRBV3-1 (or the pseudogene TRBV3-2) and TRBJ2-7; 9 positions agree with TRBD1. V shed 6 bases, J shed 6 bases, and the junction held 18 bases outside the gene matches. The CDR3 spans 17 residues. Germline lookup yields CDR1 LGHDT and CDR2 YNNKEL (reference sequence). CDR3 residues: CASRPRIRTGEKREQYF. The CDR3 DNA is TGTGCCAGCAGACCTCGAATTAGGACAGGGGAGAAACGCGAGCAGTACTTC.

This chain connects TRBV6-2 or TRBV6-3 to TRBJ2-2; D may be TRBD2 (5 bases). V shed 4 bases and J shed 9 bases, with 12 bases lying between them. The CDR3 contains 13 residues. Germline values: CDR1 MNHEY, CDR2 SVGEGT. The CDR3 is CASSSTISRELFF. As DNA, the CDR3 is TGTGCCAGCAGTTCGACTATCTCAAGGGAGCTGTTTTTT.

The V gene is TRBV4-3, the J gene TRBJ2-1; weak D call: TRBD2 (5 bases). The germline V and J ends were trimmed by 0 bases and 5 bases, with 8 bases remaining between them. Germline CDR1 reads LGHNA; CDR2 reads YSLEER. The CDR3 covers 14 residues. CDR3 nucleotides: TGCGCCAGCAGCCAAGAAACGGGGAACAATGAGCAGTTCTTC. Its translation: CASSQETGNNEQFF.

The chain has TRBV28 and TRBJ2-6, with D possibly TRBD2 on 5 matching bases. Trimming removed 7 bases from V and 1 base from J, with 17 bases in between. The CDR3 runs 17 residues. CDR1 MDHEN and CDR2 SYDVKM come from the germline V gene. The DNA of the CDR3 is TGTGCCAGCATTTCCGGGCGGGCTCCATCTGGGGCCAACGTCCTGACTTTC. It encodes CASISGRAPSGANVLTF.

CDR3 sequence (DNA): TGTGCCAGCAGCCCTCTGCGGACAGGGTATGAAAAACTGTTTTTT. Its translation is CASSPLRTGYEKLFF. The rearrangement links TRBV3-1 (or the pseudogene TRBV3-2) to TRBJ1-4; 8 bases agree with TRBD1. The V gene end was trimmed by 4 bases and the J gene end by 6 bases; junction bases not matched to a gene: 7. CDR1 and CDR2 from the germline V gene are LGHDT and YNNKEL (reference sequence). This CDR3 is 15 amino acids long.

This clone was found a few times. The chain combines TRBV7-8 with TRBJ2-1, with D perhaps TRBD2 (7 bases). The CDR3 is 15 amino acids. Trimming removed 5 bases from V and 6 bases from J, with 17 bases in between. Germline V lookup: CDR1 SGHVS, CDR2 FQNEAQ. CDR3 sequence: CASSPVGGQGNEQFF. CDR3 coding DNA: TGTGCCAGCAGCCCCGTGGGGGGGCAGGGCAATGAGCAGTTCTTC. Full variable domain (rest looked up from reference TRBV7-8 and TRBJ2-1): GAGVSQSPRYKVAKRGQDVALRCDPISGHVSLFWYQQALGQGPEFLTYFQNEAQLDKSGLPSDRFFAERPEGSVSTLKIQRTQQEDSAVYLCASSPVGGQGNEQFFGPGTRLTVL.

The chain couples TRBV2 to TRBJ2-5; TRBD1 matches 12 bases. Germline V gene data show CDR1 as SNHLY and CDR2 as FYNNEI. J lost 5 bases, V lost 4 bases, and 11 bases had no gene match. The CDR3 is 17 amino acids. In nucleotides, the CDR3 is TGTGCCAGCAGTGCCGCCCTGGGACAGGGGGCTAGGGAGACCCAGTACTTC. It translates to CASSAALGQGARETQYF.

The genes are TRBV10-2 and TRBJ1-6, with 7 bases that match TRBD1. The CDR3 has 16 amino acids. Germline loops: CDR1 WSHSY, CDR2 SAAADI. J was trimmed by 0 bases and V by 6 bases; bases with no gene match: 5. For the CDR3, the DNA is TGCGCCAGCAGGGACAGGACGAGCTCCTATAATTCACCCCTCCACTTT. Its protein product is CASRDRTSSYNSPLHF.

In DNA, the CDR3 is TGTGCCAGCAGCCCTCAACGGGACAGTTTGGGCACTGAAGCTTTCTTT. Its translation: CASSPQRDSLGTEAFF. The chain has TRBV7-9 and TRBJ1-1, with 7 nucleotides matching TRBD1. This CDR3 comprises 16 residues. Germline V gene sequence: CDR1 SEHNR, CDR2 FQNEAQ (reference sequence). Trimming removed 5 bases from V and 4 bases from J; junction bases left unmatched: 13.

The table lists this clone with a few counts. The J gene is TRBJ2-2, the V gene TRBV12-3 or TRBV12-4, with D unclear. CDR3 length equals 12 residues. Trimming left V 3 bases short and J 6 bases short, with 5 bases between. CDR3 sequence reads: CASSFSAGELFF. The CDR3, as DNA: TGTGCCAGCAGTTTTAGTGCCGGGGAGCTGTTTTTT.